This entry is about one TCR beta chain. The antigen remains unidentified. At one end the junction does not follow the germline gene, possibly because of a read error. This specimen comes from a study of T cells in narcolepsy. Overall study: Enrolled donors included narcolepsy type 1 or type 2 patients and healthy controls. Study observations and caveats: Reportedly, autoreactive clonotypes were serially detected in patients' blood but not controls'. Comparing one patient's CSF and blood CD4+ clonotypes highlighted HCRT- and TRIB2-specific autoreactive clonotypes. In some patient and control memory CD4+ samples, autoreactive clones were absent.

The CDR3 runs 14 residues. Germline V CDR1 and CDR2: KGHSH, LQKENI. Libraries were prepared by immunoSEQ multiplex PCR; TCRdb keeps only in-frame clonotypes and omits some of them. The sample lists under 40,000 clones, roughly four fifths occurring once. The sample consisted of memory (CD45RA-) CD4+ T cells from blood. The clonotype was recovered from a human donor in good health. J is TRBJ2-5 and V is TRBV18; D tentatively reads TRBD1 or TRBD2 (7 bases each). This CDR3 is CASSSPGGDETQYF. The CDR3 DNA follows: TGTGCCAGCTCATCACCAGGGGGGGATGAGACCCAGTACTTC.